This T cell receptor (beta chain) is from a study of T cells after posttransplantation cyclophosphamide. Regarding the study as a whole: Blood and skin or GI T cell repertoires showed limited TRB overlap. TRB clonality was highly associated with recipient CMV seropositivity and reactivation. Donor-recipient repertoire similarity was low at 1-2 months, rising over year one.

Germline-derived CDR1 and CDR2 are DFQATT and SNEGSKA (reference sequence). Trimming removed 3 bases from V and 8 bases from J, with 8 bases in between. The CDR3 loop spans 11 amino acids. This clone appeared many times. The target antigen is unknown. The related graft donor's blood sample was taken on the day of bone marrow donation. Repertoires were generated with immunoSEQ multiplex PCR, while TCRdb's copy carries only in-frame clones and drops some. Observed in the sample are approximately 30,000 clones, none of them singletons. The rearrangement joins TRBV20-1 to TRBJ2-1; a possible D gene is TRBD1 (5 bases). Sample: PBMCs. This receptor was taken from a woman in her fifties or sixties in good health and a related stem cell transplant donor. The CDR3 loop is CSASRGDEQFF. The CDR3 DNA reads TGCAGTGCTAGTAGGGGTGATGAGCAGTTCTTC.